The sequence of this TCR beta chain was determined in a study of blood T cell repertoires in COVID-19. Turning to the study itself: The study drew acute and convalescent COVID-19 samples from the United States, Italy and Spain. PBMCs, B-cell-depleted T cells, or T cells provided the cDNA or gDNA that made up the material.

Generated by immunoSEQ multiplex PCR, the TCRdb table keeps only in-frame clones and is missing some. The data contain 380,000 or so clones, approximately 77% of them singletons. Sequencing was performed on peripheral blood. This clonotype originated in a human donor with acute or convalescent COVID-19. The donor label of this sample is uncertain.

DNA for the CDR3: TGTGCCACCAGTGACCGGACTAGCGGGGGCACAGATACGCAGTATTTT. It translates to CATSDRTSGGTDTQYF. This chain joins TRBV24-1 and TRBJ2-3; 12 nucleotides agree with TRBD2. This CDR3 contains 16 residues. V lost 4 bases and J lost 1; bases outside the gene matches: 2. The V gene's germline CDR1 is KGHDR and CDR2 SFDVKD.